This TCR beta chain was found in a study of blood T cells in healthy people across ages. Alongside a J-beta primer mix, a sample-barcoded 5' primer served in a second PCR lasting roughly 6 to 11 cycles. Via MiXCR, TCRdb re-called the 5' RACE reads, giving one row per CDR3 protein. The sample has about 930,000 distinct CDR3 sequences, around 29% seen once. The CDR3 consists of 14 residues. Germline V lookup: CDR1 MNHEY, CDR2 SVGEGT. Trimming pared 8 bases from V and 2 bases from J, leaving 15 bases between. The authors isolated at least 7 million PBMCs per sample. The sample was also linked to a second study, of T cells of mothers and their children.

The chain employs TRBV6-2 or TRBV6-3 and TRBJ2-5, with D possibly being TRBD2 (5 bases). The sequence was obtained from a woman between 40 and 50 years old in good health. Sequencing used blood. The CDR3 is CASGRETFQETQYF. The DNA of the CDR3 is TGTGCCAGCGGAAGGGAGACATTTCAAGAGACCCAGTACTTC.